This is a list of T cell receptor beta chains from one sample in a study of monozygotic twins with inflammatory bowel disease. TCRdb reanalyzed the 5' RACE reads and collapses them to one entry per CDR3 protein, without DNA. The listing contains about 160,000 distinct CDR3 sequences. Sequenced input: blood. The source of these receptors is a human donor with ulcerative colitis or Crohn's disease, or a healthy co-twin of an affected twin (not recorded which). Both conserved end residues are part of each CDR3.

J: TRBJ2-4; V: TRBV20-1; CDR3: CSARDRESAKNIQYF
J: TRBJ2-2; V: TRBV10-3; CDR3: CAISESQGVTGELFF
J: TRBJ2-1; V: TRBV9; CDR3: CASSPGTSGNNEQFF
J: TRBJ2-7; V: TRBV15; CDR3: CATSYGPSYEQYF
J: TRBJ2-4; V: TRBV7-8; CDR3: CASSYTGEVAKNMQYF
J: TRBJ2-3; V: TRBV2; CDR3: CASSRPESSTDTQYF
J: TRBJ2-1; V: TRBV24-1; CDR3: CATSDFRVETGAYNEQFF
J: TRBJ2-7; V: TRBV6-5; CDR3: CASSYSVVPGAEQYF
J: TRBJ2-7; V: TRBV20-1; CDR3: CSASWDTVYEQYF
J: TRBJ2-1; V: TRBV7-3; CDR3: CASSSTGTSGRVEQFF
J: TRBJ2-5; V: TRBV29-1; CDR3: CSVMGLASETQYF
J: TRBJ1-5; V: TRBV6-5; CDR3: CASSYRGQQPQHF
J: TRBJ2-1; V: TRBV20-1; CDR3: CSASTGTHYNEQFF
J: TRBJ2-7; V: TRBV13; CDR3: CASSLRSYEQYF
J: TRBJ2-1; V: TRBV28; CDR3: CASSSFFAGVGNEQFF
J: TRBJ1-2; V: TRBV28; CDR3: CASSLSPINYGYTF
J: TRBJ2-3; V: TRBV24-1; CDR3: CATSDPTRRGSDTQYF
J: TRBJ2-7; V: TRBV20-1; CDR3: CSAREAGGYEQYF
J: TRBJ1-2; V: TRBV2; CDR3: CASRGRSNYGYTF
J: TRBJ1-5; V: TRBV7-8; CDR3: CASSLVNGYSNQPQHF
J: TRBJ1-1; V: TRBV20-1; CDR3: CSASTGMWTEAFF
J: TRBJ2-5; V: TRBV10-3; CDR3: CAISRTGQETQYF
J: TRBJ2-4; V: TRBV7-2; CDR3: CASSLAQVLAGGIQYF
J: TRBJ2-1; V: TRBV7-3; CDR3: CASSPRGQGVRNEQFF
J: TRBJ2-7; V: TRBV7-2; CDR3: CASSFGREQYF
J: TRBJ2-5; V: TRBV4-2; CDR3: CASSQDRTDQETQYF
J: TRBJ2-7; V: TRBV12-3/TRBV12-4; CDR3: CASSLMGTGPYEQYF
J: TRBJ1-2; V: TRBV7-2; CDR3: CASSLGGQIYGYTF
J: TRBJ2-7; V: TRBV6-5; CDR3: CATFDGRILEQYF
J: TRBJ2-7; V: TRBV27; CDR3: CASSLLPIGLAGGSTYEQYF
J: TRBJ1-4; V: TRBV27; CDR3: CASSLTGQGDEKLIF
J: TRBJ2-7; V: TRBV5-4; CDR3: CASSLEVLGEQYF
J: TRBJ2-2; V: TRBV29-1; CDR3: CSVRGANTGELFF
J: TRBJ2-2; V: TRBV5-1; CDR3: CASSSAGTAKNTGELFF
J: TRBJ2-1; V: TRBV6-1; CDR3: CASSLAGGPSGEQFF
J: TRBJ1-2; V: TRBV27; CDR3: CASSLSPTRSYGYTF
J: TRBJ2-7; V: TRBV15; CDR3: CATSRGPYEQYF
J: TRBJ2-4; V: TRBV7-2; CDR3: CASSLEGSVGNIQYF
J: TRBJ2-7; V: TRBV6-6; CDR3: CASSYMGGTYEQYF